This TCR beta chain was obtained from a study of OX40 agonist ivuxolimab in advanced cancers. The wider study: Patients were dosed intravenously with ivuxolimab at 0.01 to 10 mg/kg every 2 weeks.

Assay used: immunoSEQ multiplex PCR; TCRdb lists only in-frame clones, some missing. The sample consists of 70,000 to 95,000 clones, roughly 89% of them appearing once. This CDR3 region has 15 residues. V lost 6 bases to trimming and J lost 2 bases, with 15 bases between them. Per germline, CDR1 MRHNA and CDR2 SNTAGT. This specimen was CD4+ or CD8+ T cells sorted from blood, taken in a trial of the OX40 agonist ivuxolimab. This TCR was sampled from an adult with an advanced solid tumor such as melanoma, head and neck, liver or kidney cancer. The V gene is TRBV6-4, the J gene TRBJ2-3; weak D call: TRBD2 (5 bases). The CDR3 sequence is CASSQGSGYTDTQYF. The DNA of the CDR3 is TGTGCCAGCAGCCAAGGGAGCGGATACACAGATACGCAGTATTTT.